Below, 18 T cell receptor beta chains from the same sample are listed, as sequenced in a study of blood T cell repertoires in COVID-19 (dated by TCRdb to the early 2020s). Library method: the immunoSEQ multiplex PCR assay. Held by TCRdb, this immuneACCESS table contains in-frame sequences only and omits some clones. Under half of the omission traces to an unresolved V gene where checked; the cause of the rest is unknown. Across this sample there are some 150,000 clones, with 83% seen only once. The ten most abundant clones make up about 12% of the sample. The specimen was peripheral blood. These receptors all come from a woman in her sixties or seventies with COVID-19, enrolled during active disease.

The chain uses TRBV12-3 or TRBV12-4 and TRBJ1-2, with D unresolved. Trimming took 6 bases from V and 3 from J, leaving 5 bases between them. The length of the CDR3 is 11 residues. The CDR3 DNA is TGTGCCAGCAGACGGGACTATGGCTACACCTTC. Translating gives CASRRDYGYTF.

The CDR3 loop reads CASSSHGDQPQHF. CDR3 coding DNA: TGTGCCAGCAGCTCTCACGGGGATCAGCCCCAGCATTTT. This chain joins TRBV7-2 and TRBJ1-5; no reliable D call. V shed 4 bases and J shed 5 bases, with 9 bases lying between them. Germline V gene lookup returns CDR1 SGHTA and CDR2 FQGNSA. The CDR3 runs 13 residues.

Concerning this clone itself: A clone one base away is much larger, so this may be a read error. V usage is TRBV11-2 and J usage is TRBJ2-5; D is unclear. Per the germline V gene, CDR1 is SGHAT and CDR2 is FQNNGV. Trimming removed 2 bases from V and 4 bases from J, with 2 bases in between. This CDR3 has 11 amino acids. CDR3 loop: CASSLRETQYF. DNA for the CDR3: TGTGCCAGCAGCTTACGAGAGACCCAGTACTTC.

The chain combines TRBV6-5 with TRBJ1-2, with 9 bases aligning to TRBD1. The CDR3 runs 13 residues. After removal of 6 bases from V and 6 bases from J, the junction contained 5 bases not matched to a gene. Germline V gives CDR1 MNHEY, CDR2 SVGAGI. CDR3: CASSLDRGNGYTF. The CDR3 nucleotides are TGTGCCAGCAGCCTAGACAGGGGGAATGGCTACACCTTC.

The J gene is TRBJ1-6, the V gene TRBV19, with D possibly being TRBD1 (6 bases). The V gene lost 6 bases and the J gene lost 8 bases, with 20 bases spanning the gap. CDR3 length equals 16 residues. CDR1 is LNHDA, CDR2 SQIVND, per germline (reference sequence). CDR3 region: CASRPNREVTDSPLHF. CDR3 bases: TGTGCCAGTAGACCAAACAGGGAAGTGACCGATTCACCCCTCCACTTT.

The DNA for the CDR3 is TGTGCCAGCAGGACCAGGTTGGGGGCGAGCGACACTGAAGCTTTCTTT. Encoded protein: CASRTRLGASDTEAFF. The chain carries TRBV7-9 and TRBJ1-1; D is perhaps TRBD1 (6 bases). With 6 bases removed from V and 3 bases from J, the gap between germline ends came to 20 bases. The CDR3 covers 16 residues. CDR1 SEHNR and CDR2 FQNEAQ come from the germline V gene (reference sequence).

V gene TRBV6-1 combines with J gene TRBJ1-2; no definite D call. V lost 0 bases and J lost 1, with 12 bases in between. The CDR3 runs to 16 residues. Germline CDR1 is MNHNS and CDR2 is SASEGT. CDR3 loop: CASSEAVPGNNYGYTF. The DNA of the CDR3 is TGTGCCAGCAGTGAAGCGGTACCGGGAAATAACTATGGCTACACCTTC.

The V and J genes are TRBV4-1 and TRBJ2-1; no firm D call. This CDR3 is built from 13 residues. Germline-derived CDR1 and CDR2 are MGHRA and YSYEKL. V was pared by 0 bases and J by 8 bases, with 8 bases between. The CDR3: CASSQDGAYEQFF. The CDR3, as DNA: TGCGCCAGCAGCCAAGACGGAGCTTATGAGCAGTTCTTC.

This clone showed up just a few times. The V call is TRBV7-8, the J call TRBJ1-3; D is uncertain. Germline values: CDR1 SGHVS, CDR2 FQNEAQ. This CDR3 spans 16 amino acids. V was shortened by 2 bases and J by 1 base, with 12 bases between the two germline ends. The CDR3 protein is CASSLYYQRSGNTIYF. The CDR3 coding sequence is TGTGCCAGCAGCTTATACTATCAGAGGTCTGGAAACACCATATATTTT.

J is TRBJ2-5 and V is TRBV7-2, with TRBD1 matching over 11 bases. The CDR3 is 15 residues long. The germline gives CDR1 SGHTA, CDR2 FQGNSA. The V gene end was trimmed by 5 bases and the J gene end by 5 bases; junction bases not matched to a gene: 7. CDR3 region: CASSPRTGGLETQYF. CDR3 bases: TGTGCCAGCAGCCCAAGGACAGGGGGCTTGGAGACCCAGTACTTC.

This chain links TRBV5-5 with TRBJ2-7; 10 bases line up with TRBD2. The length of the CDR3 is 17 residues. CDR1 is SGHKS, CDR2 YYEKEE, per germline (reference sequence). V shed 0 bases, J shed 0 bases, and the junction held 6 bases outside the gene matches. The CDR3 region is CASSLEVAGGSSYEQYV. DNA for the CDR3: TGTGCCAGCAGCTTGGAGGTAGCGGGGGGCAGCTCCTACGAGCAGTACGTC.

The chain has TRBV18 and TRBJ2-1; 8 bases align to TRBD1. Germline values: CDR1 KGHSH, CDR2 LQKENI. Losses at the gene ends were 3 bases for V and 6 bases for J; bases not matched to a gene: 7. The CDR3 is 15 residues long. The CDR3 region is CASSPRQGAANEQFF. The CDR3 DNA is TGTGCCAGCTCACCTCGGCAGGGGGCGGCCAATGAGCAGTTCTTC. Full variable domain (missing parts from reference TRBV18 and TRBJ2-1): NAGVMQNPRHLVRRRGQEARLRCSPMKGHSHVYWYRQLPEEGLKFMVYLQKENIIDESGMPKERFSAEFPKEGPSILRIQQVVRGDSAAYFCASSPRQGAANEQFFGPGTRLTVL.

The chain couples TRBV7-9 to TRBJ1-4; D unclear. Trimming took off 3 bases at V and 4 bases at J, with 12 bases between the two ends. Looked up from germline, CDR1 is SEHNR and CDR2 is FQNEAQ (reference sequence). This CDR3 is built from 15 residues. The CDR3 sequence: CASSLGDTINEKLFF. CDR3 DNA: TGTGCCAGCAGCTTGGGAGACACGATTAATGAAAAACTGTTTTTT.

The chain couples TRBV5-8 to TRBJ2-3; D is possibly TRBD2 (6 bases). Germline-derived CDR1 and CDR2 are SGHTS and YDEGEE. The CDR3 covers 15 residues. V was cut by 3 bases and J by 3 bases, with 14 bases left in between. The CDR3 DNA follows: TGTGCCAGCAGCTCCTGGACTGGGGGGACAGATACGCAGTATTTT. This encodes CASSSWTGGTDTQYF. The whole variable domain, remainder taken from reference TRBV5-8 and TRBJ2-3, is EAGVTQSPTHLIKTRGQQATLRCSPISGHTSVYWYQQALGLGLQFLLWYDEGEERNRGNFPPRFSGRQFPNYSSELNVNALELEDSALYLCASSSWTGGTDTQYFGPGTRLTVL.

This clone turned up a few times. One junction end does not reproduce the germline sequence, and a read error may be involved. V and J are TRBV7-7 and TRBJ2-1; tentative D call: TRBD2 (6 bases). Germline V lookup: CDR1 SSHAT, CDR2 FNYEAQ (reference sequence). The CDR3 has 15 residues. CDR3 nucleotide sequence: TGTGCTAGCAGCTCCTCCCTAGCGTCCTACAATGAGCAGTTCTTC. It is translated as CASSSSLASYNEQFF.

In this sample, this clone turned up a few times. The CDR3 bases are TGTGCAAGTCGGGTCCGGGACAGTCAAGAGACCCAGTACTTC. This codes for CASRVRDSQETQYF. The genes are TRBV12-2 and TRBJ2-5; the D call TRBD1 from the table was never checked on the DNA. TRBV12-2 is annotated as a pseudogene. The CDR3 loop spans 14 amino acids.

Comment on this clone: Other nucleotide sequences in the sample specify the same CDR3. The chain recombines TRBV5-1 with TRBJ1-2; D might be TRBD1 (5 bases). V lost 2 bases and J lost 2, with 7 bases in between. The CDR3 has 13 amino acids. Germline loops: CDR1 SGHRS, CDR2 YFSETQ. Written as DNA, the CDR3 is TGCGCCAGCAGCTTCGACAGCAACTATGGCTACACCTTC. Translated: CASSFDSNYGYTF.

This chain links TRBV21-1 with TRBJ1-2. TRBV21-1 counts as a pseudogene. CDR3 length: 13 amino acids. DNA of the CDR3: TGTGCCACCGAGGAGGTTGAGAACTATGGCTACACCTTC. This codes for CATEEVENYGYTF.